This T cell receptor beta chain was captured by sequencing in a study of CD8+ T cells in alopecia areata. Cutaneous lymph node cells were pooled, and they were sorted using CD4, CD8alpha, NKG2D, NKG2ACE and other markers. In each case, RNA was isolated and then reverse transcribed into cDNA as the sequencing template. TCRdb keeps only in-frame clones here, not all; method: immunoSEQ multiplex PCR. The sample holds almost 9,000 clones, and no clone turns up only once. CDR1 is NSHNY and CDR2 is SYGAGN in the germline V gene. The CDR3 runs to 14 residues. V gave up 1 base and J gave up 3 bases, with 8 bases separating them. This clone has a count of ten or more. Each gene name is a mouse one. The CDR3 extends 4 residues past the end of the read, so its final part is completed from the germline J gene.

The origin of this receptor is a C3H/HeJ mouse with alopecia areata. For the strain, the MHC haplotype given is H2-k. The rearrangement uses TRBV13-1 and TRBJ2-1, with D possibly being TRBD2 (6 bases). Sequenced: CD8+ T cells sorted from a lymph node. The covered CDR3 bases are TGTGCCAGCAGTGATCTGGGGACCTATGCT. Translating gives CASSDLGTYA. The CDR3 in full is CASSDLGTYAEQFF.